These 22 T cell receptor beta chains originate from one sample sequenced in a study of T cells after yellow fever vaccination (dated by TCRdb to between 2017 and 2020). This sample's treatment or condition label indicates: live attenuated yellow fever vaccine strain. Library preparation was by 5' RACE. TCRdb lists the instrument as Illumina HiSeq 2500. TCRdb trimmed public reads at Q25 via fastp, called clones via MiXCR and kept in-frame beta chains. CDR3 protein sequences are deduplicated, and each keeps its most common genes and DNA. The sample records about 68,000 distinct CDR3 sequences, over 6.5% of which are singletons. The ten most abundant clones make up 30% to 45% of the sample. Sequenced here: CD8+ T cells sorted from PBMCs, sampled around 45 days after the first yellow fever vaccination. The receptors were gathered from a man younger than 35 who received the YFV17D yellow fever vaccine.

The table lists this clonotype with a few counts. This chain uses TRBV24-1 with TRBJ1-1, with D perhaps matching TRBD1 (5 bases). This CDR3 is built from 19 residues. The germline V gene has CDR1 KGHDR and CDR2 SFDVKD. Deletions cut 3 bases from V and 6 bases from J, with 28 bases between. CDR3 in amino acids: CATSDPTENFHLLYAEAFF. CDR3 DNA: TGTGCCACCAGTGATCCGACAGAGAACTTTCACCTATTGTACGCTGAAGCTTTCTTT.

Ten or more counts support this clonotype. This chain links TRBV12-3 or TRBV12-4 with TRBJ1-1, with D perhaps matching TRBD1 (5 bases). The CDR3 is 12 amino acids. Trimming cost V 3 bases and J 5 bases, with 7 bases left between them. CDR3 DNA sequence: TGTGCCAGCAGTTTGAGGGGAACTGAAGCTTTCTTT. Translation: CASSLRGTEAFF.

This clonotype has at least ten counts. This chain links TRBV7-2 with TRBJ2-1; 9 bases line up with TRBD1. From germline, CDR1 is SGHTA and CDR2 FQGNSA. The CDR3 covers 14 residues. With V trimmed by 4 bases and J by 5 bases, 3 bases remained unmatched. The CDR3 bases are TGTGCCAGCAGCTGGGACAGGGCCGACAATGAGCAGTTCTTC. This codes for CASSWDRADNEQFF.

At least ten counts were recorded for this clonotype. The chain couples TRBV12-3 or TRBV12-4 to TRBJ2-6; possible D gene TRBD1, 6 bases. V was pared by 6 bases and J by 0 bases, with 18 bases between. This CDR3 has 18 residues. The CDR3 nucleotides are TGTGCCAGCAGCCCCTACAGGGCACCTCGCTCTGGGGCCAACGTCCTGACTTTC. Translating gives CASSPYRAPRSGANVLTF.

A note on this clonotype: A much larger clonotype is one base distant, so this may be a read error. The CDR3 loop is CASDSEDRGSETQYF. The CDR3 DNA reads as TGTGCCAGCGATTCCGAAGACAGGGGTAGCGAGACCCAGTACTTC. The rearrangement uses TRBV12-3 or TRBV12-4 and TRBJ2-5; 8 bases agree with TRBD1. Losses at the gene ends were 8 bases for V and 5 bases for J; bases not matched to a gene: 13. The CDR3 spans 15 residues.

The sample holds many counts of this clonotype. V gene TRBV4-1 combines with J gene TRBJ2-1, with D possibly called TRBD1 or TRBD2 (6 bases each). Per germline, CDR1 MGHRA and CDR2 YSYEKL. The CDR3 is made up of 15 amino acids. V was cut by 0 bases and J by 2 bases, with 8 bases left in between. CDR3 coding DNA: TGCGCCAGCAGCCAAGATAGGGGGGCCTACAATGAGCAGTTCTTC. Its protein product is CASSQDRGAYNEQFF.

This clonotype was seen only a few times. The chain couples TRBV7-6 to TRBJ2-7, with D unclear. Germline-derived CDR1 and CDR2 are SGHVS and FNYEAQ. Deletions cut 4 bases from V and 0 bases from J, with 13 bases between. The CDR3 sequence is 15 residues long. CDR3: CASSSDGLLSYEQYF. As DNA, the CDR3 is TGTGCCAGCAGCTCAGATGGGCTCCTCTCCTACGAGCAGTACTTC.

Many counts were recorded for this clonotype. The chain recombines TRBV12-5 with TRBJ2-1; 8 bases are a match to TRBD1. CDR3 length equals 17 residues. The V segment lost 4 bases and the J segment 8 bases; nucleotides outside the gene matches: 16. From germline, CDR1 is LGHNT and CDR2 FRNRAP. Here the CDR3 reads CASGSGAQGALNYEQFF. The DNA of the CDR3 is TGTGCTAGTGGTTCCGGAGCTCAGGGGGCGCTTAACTATGAGCAGTTCTTC.

This clonotype was detected ten times or more. The CDR3 reads CASSLGTSGGSDTQYF. The CDR3 DNA is TGTGCCAGCAGCCTCGGGACTAGCGGGGGGTCAGATACGCAGTATTTT. The V gene is TRBV6-5, the J gene TRBJ2-3; TRBD2 agrees at 15 bases. Trimming at V came to 6 bases and at J to 4 bases, leaving 5 bases not matched to a gene. Germline loops: CDR1 MNHEY, CDR2 SVGAGI. The CDR3 totals 16 residues.

This clonotype was detected ten times or more. The chain is built from TRBV30 and TRBJ2-1, with 11 bases lining up with TRBD1. J lost 8 bases, V lost 2 bases, and 8 bases had no gene match. CDR1 and CDR2 (germline): GTSNPN, SVGIG (reference sequence). This CDR3 contains 15 residues. The CDR3 here is CAWSPGTGGSDEQFF. Written as DNA, the CDR3 is TGTGCCTGGAGTCCGGGGACAGGGGGTTCGGATGAGCAGTTCTTC.

This clonotype occurred many times. This chain links TRBV12-3 or TRBV12-4 with TRBJ2-5, with 9 positions matching TRBD2. There are 13 residues in the CDR3. The trim removed 6 bases at V and 2 bases at J, leaving 1 base unmatched. CDR3 DNA sequence: TGTGCCAGCAGAGGACTAGCGCAAGAGACCCAGTACTTC. As protein: CASRGLAQETQYF.

This clonotype appeared a few times. The chain combines TRBV7-3 with TRBJ1-6; D remains unclear. Germline values: CDR1 SGHTA, CDR2 FQGTGA. Deletions cut 5 bases from V and 0 bases from J, with 11 bases between. This CDR3 contains 16 residues. The CDR3 sequence is CASSPRRSSYNSPLHF. Written as DNA, the CDR3 is TGTGCCAGCAGCCCCCGACGTAGCTCCTATAATTCACCCCTCCACTTT.

This clonotype was observed many times. The V and J genes are TRBV6-2 or TRBV6-3 and TRBJ2-7; 7 bases map to TRBD1. Germline lookup yields CDR1 MNHEY and CDR2 SVGEGT. The CDR3 is 14 amino acids. V was pared by 8 bases and J by 2 bases, with 9 bases of the junction left unmatched. CDR3 sequence reads: CASGEQGIPYEQYF. CDR3 DNA sequence: TGTGCCAGCGGAGAACAGGGGATCCCCTACGAGCAGTACTTC.

As regards this clonotype: This may be a read error, as it is one base from a much larger clone. This chain connects TRBV7-6 to TRBJ2-2; D unresolved. Germline-derived CDR1 and CDR2 are SGHVS and FNYEAQ. The germline V and J ends were trimmed by 4 bases and 5 bases, with 11 bases remaining between them. This CDR3 comprises 14 residues. This CDR3 is CASSSELRTGELFF. CDR3 coding DNA: TGTGCCAGCAGCTCCGAGTTGCGTACCGGGGAGCTGTTTTTT.

This clonotype showed up many times. This rearrangement joins TRBV7-9 to TRBJ2-7; TRBD2 matches at 14 bases. Trimming at V came to 5 bases and at J to 7 bases, leaving 10 bases not matched to a gene. Germline CDR1 SEHNR, CDR2 FQNEAQ (reference sequence). This CDR3 region has 16 residues. Here the CDR3 DNA reads TGTGCCAGCAGCACCCTGACTAGCGGGGGGGCGGATGAGCAGTACTTC. It is translated as CASSTLTSGGADEQYF.

The sample holds many counts of this clonotype. This chain links TRBV12-3 or TRBV12-4 with TRBJ2-2; either TRBD1 or TRBD2 may fit D (5 bases each). This CDR3 is built from 17 residues. Trimming took 4 bases from V and 4 from J, leaving 19 bases between them. The CDR3 DNA reads TGTGCCAGCAGTTCATTTCGGTTCAGGGAGAGCACCGGGGAGCTGTTTTTT. The encoded protein is CASSSFRFRESTGELFF.

Note on this clonotype: A much larger clone lies one base from this, so it may be a read error. The chain carries TRBV6-4 and TRBJ2-2, with a possible D match to TRBD1 (5 bases). CDR1 MRHNA and CDR2 SNTAGT come from the germline V gene. The CDR3 is made up of 15 amino acids. The CDR3 DNA sequence: TGTGCCAGCAGTGACGGGGTATCGGACACCCGGGAGCTGTTTTTT. It specifies CASSDGVSDTRELFF.

At least ten counts were recorded for this clonotype. The CDR3 region has the DNA TGTGCCAGCAGCTTAGGGACAGGGCGGGTGGAGACCCAGTACTTC. Translation gives CASSLGTGRVETQYF. The V gene is TRBV7-8, the J gene TRBJ2-5; 8 nucleotides match TRBD1. V gave up 1 base and J gave up 5 bases; unmatched junction bases: 6. CDR3 length: 15 residues. Germline V gene lookup returns CDR1 SGHVS and CDR2 FQNEAQ.

Ten or more counts support this clonotype. The rearrangement joins TRBV6-2 or TRBV6-3 to TRBJ2-7; D not certain. The CDR3 runs to 14 residues. Trimming shortened V by 2 bases and J by 2 bases, and 10 bases separated the two germline ends. Germline V gene sequence: CDR1 MNHEY, CDR2 SVGEGT. The CDR3 reads CASSYDTTTYEQYV. The CDR3 coding sequence is TGTGCCAGCAGTTACGATACCACTACCTACGAGCAGTACGTC.

Turning to this clonotype: Since a much larger clone is just one base distant, this may be a read error. The CDR3 protein is CASSQGRVNRGLETQYF. DNA of the CDR3: TGCGCCAGCAGCCAAGGTCGTGTAAACAGGGGGCTAGAGACCCAGTACTTC. The chain links TRBV4-3 to TRBJ2-5; 9 nucleotides match TRBD1. There are 17 residues in the CDR3. Germline CDR1 reads LGHNA; CDR2 reads YSLEER. J was trimmed by 4 bases and V by 1 base; bases with no gene match: 10.

The sample holds a few counts of this clonotype. The chain has TRBV5-1 and TRBJ2-3; 13 bases match TRBD2. The CDR3 consists of 16 residues. V dropped 5 bases and J dropped 2; count of bases not matched to a gene: 5. Per the germline V gene, CDR1 is SGHRS and CDR2 is YFSETQ. The CDR3 sequence: CASSPGLAGPTDTQYF. The CDR3 DNA sequence: TGCGCCAGCAGTCCGGGACTAGCGGGGCCCACAGATACGCAGTATTTT.

This clonotype was counted many times. The chain joins TRBV11-2 to TRBJ2-1; 9 bases map to TRBD1. Per the germline V gene, CDR1 is SGHAT and CDR2 is FQNNGV. The length of the CDR3 is 16 residues. After removal of 0 bases from V and 12 bases from J, the junction contained 12 bases not matched to a gene. The CDR3: CASSLEGQGLIGLQFF. CDR3 in DNA: TGTGCCAGCAGCTTAGAGGGACAGGGCCTGATAGGCTTGCAGTTCTTC.